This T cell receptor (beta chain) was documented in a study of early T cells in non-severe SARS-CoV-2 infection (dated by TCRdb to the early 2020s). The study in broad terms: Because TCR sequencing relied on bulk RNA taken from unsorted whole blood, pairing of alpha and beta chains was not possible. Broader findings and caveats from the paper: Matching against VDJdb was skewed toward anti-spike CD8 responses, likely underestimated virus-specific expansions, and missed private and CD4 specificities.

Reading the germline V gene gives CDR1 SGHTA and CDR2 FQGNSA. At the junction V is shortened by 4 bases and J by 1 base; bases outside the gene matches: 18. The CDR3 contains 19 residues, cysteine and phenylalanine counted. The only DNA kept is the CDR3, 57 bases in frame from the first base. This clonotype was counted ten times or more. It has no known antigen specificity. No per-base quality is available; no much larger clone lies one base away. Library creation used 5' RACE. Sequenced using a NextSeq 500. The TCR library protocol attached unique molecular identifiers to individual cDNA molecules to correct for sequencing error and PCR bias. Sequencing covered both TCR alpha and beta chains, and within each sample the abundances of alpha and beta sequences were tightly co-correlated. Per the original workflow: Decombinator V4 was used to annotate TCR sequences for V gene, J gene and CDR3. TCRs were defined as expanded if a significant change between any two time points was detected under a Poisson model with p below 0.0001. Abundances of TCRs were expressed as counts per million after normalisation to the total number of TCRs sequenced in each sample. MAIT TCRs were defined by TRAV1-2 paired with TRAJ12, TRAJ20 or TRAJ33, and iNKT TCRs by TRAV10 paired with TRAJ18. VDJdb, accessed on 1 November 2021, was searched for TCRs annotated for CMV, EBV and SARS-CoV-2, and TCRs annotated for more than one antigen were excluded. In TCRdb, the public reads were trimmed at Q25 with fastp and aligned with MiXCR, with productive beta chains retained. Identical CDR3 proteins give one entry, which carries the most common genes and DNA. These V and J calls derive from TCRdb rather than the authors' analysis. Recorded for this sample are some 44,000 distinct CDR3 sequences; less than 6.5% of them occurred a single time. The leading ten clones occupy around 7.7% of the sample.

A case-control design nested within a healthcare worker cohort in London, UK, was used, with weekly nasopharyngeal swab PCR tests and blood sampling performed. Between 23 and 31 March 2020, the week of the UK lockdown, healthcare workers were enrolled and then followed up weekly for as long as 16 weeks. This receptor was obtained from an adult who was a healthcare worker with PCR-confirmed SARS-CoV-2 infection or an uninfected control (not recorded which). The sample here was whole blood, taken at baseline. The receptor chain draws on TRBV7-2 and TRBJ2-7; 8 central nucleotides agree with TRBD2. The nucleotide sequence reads TGTGCCAGCAGCTCCCGTCGGGCTAGCGGGTCTGCACATTCCTACGAGCAGTACTTC. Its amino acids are CASSSRRASGSAHSYEQYF. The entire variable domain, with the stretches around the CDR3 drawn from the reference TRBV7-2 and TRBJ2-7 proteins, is GAGVSQSPSNKVTEKGKDVELRCDPISGHTALYWYRQSLGQGLEFLIYFQGNSAPDKSGLPSDRFSAERTGGSVSTLTIQRTQQEDSAVYLCASSSRRASGSAHSYEQYFGPGTRLTVT.